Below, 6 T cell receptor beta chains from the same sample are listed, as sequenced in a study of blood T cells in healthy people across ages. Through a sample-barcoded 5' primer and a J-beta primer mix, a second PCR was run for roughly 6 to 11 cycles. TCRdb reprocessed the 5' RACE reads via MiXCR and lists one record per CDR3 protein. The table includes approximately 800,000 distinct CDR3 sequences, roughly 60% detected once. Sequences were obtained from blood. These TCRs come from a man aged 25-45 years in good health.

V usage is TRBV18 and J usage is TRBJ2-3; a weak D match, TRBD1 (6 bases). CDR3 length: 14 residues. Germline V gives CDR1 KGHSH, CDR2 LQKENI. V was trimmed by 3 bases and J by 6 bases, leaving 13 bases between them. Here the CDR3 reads CASSPDSFRDTQYF. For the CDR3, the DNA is TGTGCCAGCTCACCGGACAGTTTCAGGGATACGCAGTATTTT. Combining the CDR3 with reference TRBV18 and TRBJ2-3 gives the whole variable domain NAGVMQNPRHLVRRRGQEARLRCSPMKGHSHVYWYRQLPEEGLKFMVYLQKENIIDESGMPKERFSAEFPKEGPSILRIQQVVRGDSAAYFCASSPDSFRDTQYFGPGTRLTVL.

As DNA, the CDR3 is TGTGCCACCAGCAGAGGATTGGCAGGATCCCTCTACGAGCAGTACTTC. Protein sequence: CATSRGLAGSLYEQYF. The chain recombines TRBV15 with TRBJ2-7; D gene ambiguous. The V end lost 1 base, the J end lost 3 bases, and 16 bases lay between the germline ends. The CDR3 runs 16 residues. Germline CDR1 reads LNHNV; CDR2 reads YYDKDF (reference sequence).

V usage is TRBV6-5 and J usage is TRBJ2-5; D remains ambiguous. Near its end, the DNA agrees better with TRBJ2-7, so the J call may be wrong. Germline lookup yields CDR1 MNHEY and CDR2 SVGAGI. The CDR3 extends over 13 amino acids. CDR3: CASSWAGTYEQYF. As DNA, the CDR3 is TGTGCCAGCAGTTGGGCAGGAACCTACGAGCAGTACTTC.

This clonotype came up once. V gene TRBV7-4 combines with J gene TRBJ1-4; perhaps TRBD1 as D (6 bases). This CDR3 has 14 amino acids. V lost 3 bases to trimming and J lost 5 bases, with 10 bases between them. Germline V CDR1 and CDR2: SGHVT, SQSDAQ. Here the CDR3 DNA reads TGTGCCAGCAGCTTCCGGGACAAAAATGAAAAACTGTTTTTT. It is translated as CASSFRDKNEKLFF.

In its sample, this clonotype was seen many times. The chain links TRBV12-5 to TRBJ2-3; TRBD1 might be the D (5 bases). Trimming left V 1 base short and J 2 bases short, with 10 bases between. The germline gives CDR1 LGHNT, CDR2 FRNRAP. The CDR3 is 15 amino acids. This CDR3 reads CASGLGTSITDTQYF. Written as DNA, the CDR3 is TGTGCTAGTGGTTTGGGGACATCGATCACAGATACGCAGTATTTT.

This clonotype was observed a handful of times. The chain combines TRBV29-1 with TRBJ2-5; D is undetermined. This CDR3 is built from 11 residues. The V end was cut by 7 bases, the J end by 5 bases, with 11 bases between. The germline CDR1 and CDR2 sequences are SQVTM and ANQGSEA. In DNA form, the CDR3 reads TGCAGCGCCGGCCCGCGGGAGACCCAGTACTTC. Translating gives CSAGPRETQYF. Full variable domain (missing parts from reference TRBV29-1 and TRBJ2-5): SAVISQKPSRDICQRGTSLTIQCQVDSQVTMMFWYRQQPGQSLTLIATANQGSEATYESGFVIDKFPISRPNLTFSTLTVSNMSPEDSSIYLCSAGPRETQYFGPGTRLLVL.